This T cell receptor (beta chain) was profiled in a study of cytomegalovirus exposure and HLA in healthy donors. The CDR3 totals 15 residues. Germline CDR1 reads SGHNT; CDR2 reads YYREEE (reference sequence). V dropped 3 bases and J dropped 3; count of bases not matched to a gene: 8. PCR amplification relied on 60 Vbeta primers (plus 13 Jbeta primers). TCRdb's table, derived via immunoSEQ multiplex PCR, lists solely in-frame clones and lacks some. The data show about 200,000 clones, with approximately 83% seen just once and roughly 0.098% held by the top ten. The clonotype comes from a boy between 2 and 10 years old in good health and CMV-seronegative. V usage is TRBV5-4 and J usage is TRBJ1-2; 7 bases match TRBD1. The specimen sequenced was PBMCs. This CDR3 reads CASSSDREIDYGYTF. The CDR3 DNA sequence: TGTGCCAGCAGCTCCGACAGGGAAATTGACTATGGCTACACCTTC.